This TCR beta chain was profiled in a study of T cells expressing NK-cell markers. For each CDR3 protein, TCRdb gives one entry from its re-call of the 5' RACE reads, without DNA. The sample's table shows 150,000 to 180,000 distinct CDR3 sequences. The CDR3 contains 12 residues. Germline lookup yields CDR1 SGHTA and CDR2 FQGNSA. The sequence came from a woman aged 45-65 years in good health. The V call is TRBV7-2, the J call TRBJ2-1; TCRdb reports TRBD2, a call that lacks DNA to check it against. Sequenced material: blood T cells: a sorted CD56 or NKG2C T cell subset, CD4+ or CD8+ T cells, or bulk PBMC T cells (not recorded which). The CDR3 sequence is CASSPRLLEQFF.